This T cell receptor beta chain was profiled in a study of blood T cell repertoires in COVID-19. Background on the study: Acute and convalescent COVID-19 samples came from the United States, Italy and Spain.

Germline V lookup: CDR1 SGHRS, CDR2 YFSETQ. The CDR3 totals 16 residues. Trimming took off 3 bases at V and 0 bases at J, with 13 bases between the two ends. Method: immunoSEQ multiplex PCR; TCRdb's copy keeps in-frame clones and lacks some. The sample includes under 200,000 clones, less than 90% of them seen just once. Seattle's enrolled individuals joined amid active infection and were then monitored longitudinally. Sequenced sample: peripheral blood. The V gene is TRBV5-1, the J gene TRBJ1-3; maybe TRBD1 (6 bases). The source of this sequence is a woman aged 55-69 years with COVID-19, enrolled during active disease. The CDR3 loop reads CASSSAQGYSGNTIYF. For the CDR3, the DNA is TGCGCCAGCAGCTCCGCACAGGGATACTCTGGAAACACCATATATTTT.